Listed below are T cell receptor beta chains from one sample, sequenced in a study of CD8 T cells in ankylosing spondylitis. TCRdb re-derived calls from the 5' RACE reads in MiXCR, one entry per CDR3 protein. Of around 770,000 distinct CDR3 sequences listed, approximately 10% are singletons. Specimen: blood, either unsorted or a sorted T cell fraction (not recorded which). The receptors derive from a male donor with ankylosing spondylitis. Both conserved end residues are part of each CDR3. The order of the fields is V gene, J gene, clone size, D gene, CDR3 length, CDR3 protein, CDR3 DNA. The D gene is left open where the match is weak. Not all rows give a size; the values are once, few, many and, for expanded clones, a class.

V: TRBV7-2; J: TRBJ1-2; size: .; D: .; length: 12; CDR3: CASSFHTHGYTF; DNA: TGTGCCAGCAGCTTCCATACTCATGGCTACACCTTC
V: TRBV5-1; J: TRBJ1-5; size: .; D: TRBD1; length: 16; CDR3: CASSPAGQGSNQPQHF; DNA: TGCGCCAGCAGCCCAGCGGGACAGGGTAGCAATCAGCCCCAGCATTTT
V: TRBV7-2; J: TRBJ1-1; size: many; D: .; length: 13; CDR3: CASSRDPNTEAFF; DNA: TGTGCCAGCAGCAGGGACCCGAACACTGAAGCTTTCTTT
V: TRBV20-1; J: TRBJ2-7; size: .; D: .; length: 14; CDR3: CSARQGRFRDEQYF; DNA: TGCAGTGCTAGACAAGGGCGGTTTAGGGACGAGCAGTACTTC
V: TRBV5-1; J: TRBJ1-2; size: many; D: TRBD1; length: 15; CDR3: CASSYGDRAIYGYTF; DNA: TGCGCCAGCAGCTATGGGGACAGGGCGATCTATGGCTACACCTTC
V: TRBV20-1; J: TRBJ2-3; size: .; D: .; length: 15; CDR3: CSARGEGASTDTQYF; DNA: TGCAGTGCTAGAGGGGAGGGGGCTAGCACAGATACGCAGTATTTT
V: TRBV20-1; J: TRBJ1-6; size: .; D: TRBD1; length: 12; CDR3: CSARGGDRGPHF; DNA: TGCAGTGCTAGAGGGGGAGACAGGGGACCCCACTTT
V: TRBV7-8; J: TRBJ2-1; size: many; D: .; length: 13; CDR3: CASSLEVGFEQFF; DNA: TGTGCCAGCAGCTTAGAGGTAGGCTTTGAGCAGTTCTTC
V: TRBV24-1; J: TRBJ2-1; size: .; D: .; length: 13; CDR3: CATSDSDYNEQFF; DNA: TGTGCCACCAGTGACTCGGACTACAATGAGCAGTTCTTC
V: TRBV10-3; J: TRBJ1-3; size: .; D: .; length: 13; CDR3: CAISDTAGNTIYF; DNA: TGTGCCATCAGTGACACTGCTGGAAACACCATATATTTT
V: TRBV28; J: TRBJ2-5; size: .; D: .; length: 12; CDR3: CASRIVLGAQYF; DNA: TGTGCCAGCAGGATTGTCCTGGGGGCCCAGTACTTC
V: TRBV29-1; J: TRBJ2-7; size: few; D: .; length: 11; CDR3: CSVGLGNEQYF; DNA: TGCAGCGTTGGACTAGGGAACGAGCAGTACTTC
V: TRBV29-1; J: TRBJ2-1; size: many; D: .; length: 10; CDR3: CSVRYSEQFF; DNA: TGCAGCGTTCGCTACTCTGAGCAGTTCTTC
V: TRBV7-2; J: TRBJ2-5; size: .; D: .; length: 16; CDR3: CASSLAVMGSQETQYF; DNA: TGTGCCAGCAGCTTAGCGGTTATGGGGTCCCAAGAGACCCAGTACTTC
V: TRBV20-1; J: TRBJ2-3; size: .; D: TRBD2; length: 14; CDR3: CSASRSGRTDTQYF; DNA: TGCAGTGCTAGTCGGAGCGGGAGGACAGATACGCAGTATTTT
V: TRBV20-1; J: TRBJ2-1; size: few; D: .; length: 14; CDR3: CSPVDRRTYNEQFF; DNA: TGCAGTCCGGTCGACAGAAGAACTTACAATGAGCAGTTCTTC
V: TRBV12-3/TRBV12-4; J: TRBJ2-1; size: few; D: TRBD2; length: 16; CDR3: CASSRRAGGGYNEQFF; DNA: TGTGCCAGCAGCCGCCGGGCGGGAGGGGGGTACAATGAGCAGTTCTTC
V: TRBV7-9; J: TRBJ2-7; size: many; D: .; length: 12; CDR3: CASSPVPAEQYF; DNA: TGTGCCAGCAGCCCCGTCCCGGCGGAGCAGTACTTC
V: TRBV10-3; J: TRBJ1-4; size: many; D: TRBD1; length: 13; CDR3: CAISDRGGEKLFF; DNA: TGTGCCATCAGTGACCGAGGGGGCGAAAAACTGTTTTTT
V: TRBV20-1; J: TRBJ2-1; size: .; D: TRBD2; length: 17; CDR3: CSAAGTSARSSYNEQFF; DNA: TGCAGTGCCGCCGGGACTAGCGCCAGAAGCTCCTACAATGAGCAGTTCTTC